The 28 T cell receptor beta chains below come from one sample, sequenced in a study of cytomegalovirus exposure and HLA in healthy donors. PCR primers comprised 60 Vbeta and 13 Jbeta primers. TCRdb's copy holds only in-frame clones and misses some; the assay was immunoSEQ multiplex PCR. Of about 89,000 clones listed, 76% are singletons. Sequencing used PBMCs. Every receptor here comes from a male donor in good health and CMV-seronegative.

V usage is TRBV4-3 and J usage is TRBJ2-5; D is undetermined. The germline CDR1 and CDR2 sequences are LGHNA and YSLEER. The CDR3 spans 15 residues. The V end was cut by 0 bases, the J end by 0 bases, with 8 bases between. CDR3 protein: CASSQDSYYQETQYF. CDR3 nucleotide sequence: TGCGCCAGCAGCCAAGATAGCTACTACCAAGAGACCCAGTACTTC.

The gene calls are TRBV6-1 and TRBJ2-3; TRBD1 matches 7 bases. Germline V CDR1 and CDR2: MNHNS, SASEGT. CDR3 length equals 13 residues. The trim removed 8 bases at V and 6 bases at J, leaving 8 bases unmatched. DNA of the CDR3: TGTGCCAGCCGCACAGGGGTTAGGGATACGCAGTATTTT. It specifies CASRTGVRDTQYF.

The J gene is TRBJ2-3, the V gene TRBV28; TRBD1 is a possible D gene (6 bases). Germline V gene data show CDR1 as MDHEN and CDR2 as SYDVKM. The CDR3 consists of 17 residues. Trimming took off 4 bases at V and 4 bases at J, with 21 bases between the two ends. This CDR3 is CASSSTGPNWLADTQYF. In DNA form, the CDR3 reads TGTGCCAGCAGTTCTACAGGGCCCAACTGGCTAGCAGATACGCAGTATTTT.

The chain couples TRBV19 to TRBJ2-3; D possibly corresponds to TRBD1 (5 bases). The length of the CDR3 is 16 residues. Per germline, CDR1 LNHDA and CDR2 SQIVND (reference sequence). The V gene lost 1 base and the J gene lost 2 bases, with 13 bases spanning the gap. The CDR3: CASSIGQPKDTDTQYF. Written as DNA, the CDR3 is TGTGCCAGTAGTATAGGACAGCCCAAAGACACAGATACGCAGTATTTT. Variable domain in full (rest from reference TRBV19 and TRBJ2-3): DGGITQSPKYLFRKEGQNVTLSCEQNLNHDAMYWYRQDPGQGLRLIYYSQIVNDFQKGDIAEGYSVSREKKESFPLTVTSAQKNPTAFYLCASSIGQPKDTDTQYFGPGTRLTVL.

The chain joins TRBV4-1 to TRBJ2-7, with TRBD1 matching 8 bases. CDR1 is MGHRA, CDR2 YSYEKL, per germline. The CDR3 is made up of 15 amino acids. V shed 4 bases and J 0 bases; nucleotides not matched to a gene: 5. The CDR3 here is CASSPVQGASYEQYF. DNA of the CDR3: TGCGCCAGCAGCCCGGTCCAGGGGGCCTCCTACGAGCAGTACTTC.

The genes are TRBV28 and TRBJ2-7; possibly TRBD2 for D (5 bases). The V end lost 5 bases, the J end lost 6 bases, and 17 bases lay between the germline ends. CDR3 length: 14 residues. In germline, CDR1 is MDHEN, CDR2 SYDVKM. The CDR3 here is CASSLHGDIGEQYF. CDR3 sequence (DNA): TGTGCCAGCAGTCTCCACGGGGATATTGGCGAGCAGTACTTC.

CDR3 DNA sequence: TGTGCCAGCAGTTTATTAAAGGGGACTTACGAGCAGTACTTC. Translated, it gives CASSLLKGTYEQYF. This rearrangement joins TRBV28 to TRBJ2-7, with D possibly TRBD2 on 6 matching bases. V was shortened by 1 base and J by 4 bases, with 11 bases between the two germline ends. This CDR3 region has 14 residues. Germline V gives CDR1 MDHEN, CDR2 SYDVKM.

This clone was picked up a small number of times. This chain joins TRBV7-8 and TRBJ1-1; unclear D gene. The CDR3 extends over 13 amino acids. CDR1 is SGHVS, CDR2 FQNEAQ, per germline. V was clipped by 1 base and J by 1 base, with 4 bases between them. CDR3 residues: CASSLDRNTEAFF. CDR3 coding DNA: TGTGCCAGCAGCTTAGACAGGAACACTGAAGCTTTCTTT.

For the CDR3, the DNA is TGCGCCACCAACCTAGGGGTTGGACAGCCCCAGCATTTT. Translating gives CATNLGVGQPQHF. The chain employs TRBV10-2 and TRBJ1-5; maybe TRBD1 (5 bases). The CDR3 loop spans 13 amino acids. Trimming stripped 10 bases from V and 7 bases from J, with 17 bases between. Germline-derived CDR1 and CDR2 are WSHSY and SAAADI.

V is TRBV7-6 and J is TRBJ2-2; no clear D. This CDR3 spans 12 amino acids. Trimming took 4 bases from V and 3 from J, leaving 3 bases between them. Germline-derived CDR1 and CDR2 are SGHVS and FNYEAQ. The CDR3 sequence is CASSSYTGELFF. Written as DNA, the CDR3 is TGTGCCAGCAGCTCTTACACCGGGGAGCTGTTTTTT.

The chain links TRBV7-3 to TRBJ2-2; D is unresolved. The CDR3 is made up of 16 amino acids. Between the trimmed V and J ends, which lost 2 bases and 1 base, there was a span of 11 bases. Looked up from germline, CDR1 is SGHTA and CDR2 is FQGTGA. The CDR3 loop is CASSLGRSMNTGELFF. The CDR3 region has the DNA TGTGCCAGCAGCTTAGGCAGGTCGATGAACACCGGGGAGCTGTTTTTT.

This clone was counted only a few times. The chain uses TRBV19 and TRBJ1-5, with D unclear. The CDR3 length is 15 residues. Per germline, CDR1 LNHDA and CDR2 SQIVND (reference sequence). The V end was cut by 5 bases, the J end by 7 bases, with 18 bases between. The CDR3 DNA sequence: TGTGCCAGTAGTTCCGAGGCCTTAGATCGGCAGCCCCAGCATTTT. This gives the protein CASSSEALDRQPQHF.

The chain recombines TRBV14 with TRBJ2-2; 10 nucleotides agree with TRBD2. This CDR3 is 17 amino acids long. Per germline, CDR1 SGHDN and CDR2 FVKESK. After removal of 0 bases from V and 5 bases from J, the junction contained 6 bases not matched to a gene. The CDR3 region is CASSQDVGTSVTGELFF. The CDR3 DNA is TGTGCCAGCAGCCAAGACGTGGGGACTAGCGTAACCGGGGAGCTGTTTTTT. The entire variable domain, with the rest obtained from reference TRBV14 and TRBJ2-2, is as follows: EAGVTQFPSHSVIEKGQTVTLRCDPISGHDNLYWYRRVMGKEIKFLLHFVKESKQDESGMPNNRFLAERTGGTYSTLKVQPAELEDSGVYFCASSQDVGTSVTGELFFGEGSRLTVL.

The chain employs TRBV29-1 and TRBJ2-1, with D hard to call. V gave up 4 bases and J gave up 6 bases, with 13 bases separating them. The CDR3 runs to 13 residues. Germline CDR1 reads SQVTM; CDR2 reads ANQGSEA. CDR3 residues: CSVGQALSNEQFF. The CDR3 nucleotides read TGCAGCGTTGGGCAGGCGCTCAGCAATGAGCAGTTCTTC.

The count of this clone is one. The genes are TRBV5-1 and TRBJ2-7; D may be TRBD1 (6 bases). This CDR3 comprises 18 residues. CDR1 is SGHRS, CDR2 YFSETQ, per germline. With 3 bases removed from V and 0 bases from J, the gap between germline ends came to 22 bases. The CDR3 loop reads CASSSPSQGYQSSYEQYF. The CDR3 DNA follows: TGCGCCAGCAGCTCCCCTAGCCAGGGGTACCAGAGCTCCTACGAGCAGTACTTC.

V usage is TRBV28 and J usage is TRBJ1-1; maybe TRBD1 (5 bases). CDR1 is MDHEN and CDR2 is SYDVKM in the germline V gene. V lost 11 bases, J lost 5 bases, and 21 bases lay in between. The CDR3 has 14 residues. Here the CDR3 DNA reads TGTGCCGCCCAAGAGCTCTCTGGGGGGACTGAAGCTTTCTTT. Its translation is CAAQELSGGTEAFF.

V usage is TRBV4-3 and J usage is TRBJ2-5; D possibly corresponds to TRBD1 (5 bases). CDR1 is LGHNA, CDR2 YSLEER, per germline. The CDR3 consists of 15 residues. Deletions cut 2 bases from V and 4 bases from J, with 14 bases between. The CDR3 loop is CASSQRLGARETQYF. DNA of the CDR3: TGCGCCAGCAGCCAACGCCTTGGGGCCCGAGAGACCCAGTACTTC.

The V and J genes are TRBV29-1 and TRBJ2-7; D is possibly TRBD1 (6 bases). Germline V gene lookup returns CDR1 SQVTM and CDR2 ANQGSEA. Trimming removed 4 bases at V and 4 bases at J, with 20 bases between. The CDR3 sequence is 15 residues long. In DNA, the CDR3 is TGCAGCGTTGCCAAGCTGAAACGGACAGAGTACGAGCAGTACTTC. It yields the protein CSVAKLKRTEYEQYF.

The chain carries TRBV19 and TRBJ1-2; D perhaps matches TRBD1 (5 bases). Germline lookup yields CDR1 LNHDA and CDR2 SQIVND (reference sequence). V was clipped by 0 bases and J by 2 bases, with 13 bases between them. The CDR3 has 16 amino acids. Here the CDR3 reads CASSIDRGKGNYGYTF. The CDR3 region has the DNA TGTGCCAGTAGTATAGATCGGGGGAAGGGGAACTATGGCTACACCTTC.

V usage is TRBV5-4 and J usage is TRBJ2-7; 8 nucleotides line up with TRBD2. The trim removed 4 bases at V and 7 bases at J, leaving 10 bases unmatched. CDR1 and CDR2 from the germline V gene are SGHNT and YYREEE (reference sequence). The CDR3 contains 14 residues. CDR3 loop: CASSPGLATGEQYF. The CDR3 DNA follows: TGTGCCAGCAGCCCTGGACTAGCTACGGGTGAGCAGTACTTC.

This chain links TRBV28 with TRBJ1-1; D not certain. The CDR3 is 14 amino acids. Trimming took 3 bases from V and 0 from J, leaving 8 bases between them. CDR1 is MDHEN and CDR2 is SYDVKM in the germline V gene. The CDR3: CASSLRALNTEAFF. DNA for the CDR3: TGTGCCAGCAGTTTGCGGGCGCTGAACACTGAAGCTTTCTTT. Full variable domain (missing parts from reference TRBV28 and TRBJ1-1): DVKVTQSSRYLVKRTGEKVFLECVQDMDHENMFWYRQDPGLGLRLIYFSYDVKMKEKGDIPEGYSVSREKKERFSLILESASTNQTSMYLCASSLRALNTEAFFGQGTRLTVV.

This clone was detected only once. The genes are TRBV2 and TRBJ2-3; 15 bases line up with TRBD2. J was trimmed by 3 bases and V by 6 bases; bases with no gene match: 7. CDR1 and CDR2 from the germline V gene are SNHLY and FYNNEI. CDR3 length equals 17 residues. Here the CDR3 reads CASSGTSGRSSTDTQYF. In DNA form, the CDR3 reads TGTGCCAGCAGCGGGACTAGCGGGAGGTCATCAACAGATACGCAGTATTTT.

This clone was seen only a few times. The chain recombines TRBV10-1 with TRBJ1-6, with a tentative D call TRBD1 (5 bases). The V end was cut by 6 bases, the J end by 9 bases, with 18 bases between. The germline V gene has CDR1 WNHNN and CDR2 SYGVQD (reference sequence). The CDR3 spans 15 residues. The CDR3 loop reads CASRVGGGVGSPLHF. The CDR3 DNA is TGCGCCAGCAGAGTCGGTGGGGGGGTTGGTTCACCCCTCCACTTT.

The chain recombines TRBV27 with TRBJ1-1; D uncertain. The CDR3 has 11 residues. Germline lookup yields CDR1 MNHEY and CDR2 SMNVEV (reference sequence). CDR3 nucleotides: TGTACCCCCCGGGGAAGAACTGAAGCTTTCTTT. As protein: CTPRGRTEAFF.

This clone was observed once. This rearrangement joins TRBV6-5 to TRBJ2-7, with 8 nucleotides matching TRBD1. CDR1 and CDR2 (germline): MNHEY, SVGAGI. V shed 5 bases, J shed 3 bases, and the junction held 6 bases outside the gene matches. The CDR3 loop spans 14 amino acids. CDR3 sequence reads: CASSQPDRGYEQYF. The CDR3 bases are TGTGCCAGCAGTCAACCTGACAGGGGCTACGAGCAGTACTTC.

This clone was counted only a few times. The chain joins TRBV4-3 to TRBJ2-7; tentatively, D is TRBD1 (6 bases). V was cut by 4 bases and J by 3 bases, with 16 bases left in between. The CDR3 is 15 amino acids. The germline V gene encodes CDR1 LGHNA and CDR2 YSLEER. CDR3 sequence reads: CASSRLTGEVYEQYF. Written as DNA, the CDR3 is TGCGCCAGCAGCCGATTGACAGGCGAAGTCTACGAGCAGTACTTC.

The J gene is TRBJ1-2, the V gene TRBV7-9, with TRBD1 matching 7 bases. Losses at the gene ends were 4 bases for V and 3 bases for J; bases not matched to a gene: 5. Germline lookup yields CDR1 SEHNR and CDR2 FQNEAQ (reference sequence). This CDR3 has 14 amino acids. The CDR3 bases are TGTGCCAGCAGCTGGGACAGCCTCGACTATGGCTACACCTTC. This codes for CASSWDSLDYGYTF.

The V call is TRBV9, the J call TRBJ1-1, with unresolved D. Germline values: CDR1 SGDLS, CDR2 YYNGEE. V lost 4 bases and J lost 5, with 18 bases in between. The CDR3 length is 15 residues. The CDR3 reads CASSSLKGGWTEAFF. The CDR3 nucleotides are TGTGCCAGCAGCTCCCTAAAGGGAGGTTGGACTGAAGCTTTCTTT.